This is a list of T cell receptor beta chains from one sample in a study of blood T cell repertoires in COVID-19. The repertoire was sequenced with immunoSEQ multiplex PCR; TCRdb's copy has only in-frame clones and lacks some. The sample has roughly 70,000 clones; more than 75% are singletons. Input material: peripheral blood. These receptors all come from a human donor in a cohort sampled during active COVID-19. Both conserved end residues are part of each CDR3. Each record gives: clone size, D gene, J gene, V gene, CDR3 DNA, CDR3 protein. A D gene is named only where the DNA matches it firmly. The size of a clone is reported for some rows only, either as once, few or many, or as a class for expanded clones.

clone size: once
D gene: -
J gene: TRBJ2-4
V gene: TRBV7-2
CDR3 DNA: TGTGCCAGCAGCTTAGGGCAGGGCGTGGACATTCAGTACTTC
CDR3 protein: CASSLGQGVDIQYF

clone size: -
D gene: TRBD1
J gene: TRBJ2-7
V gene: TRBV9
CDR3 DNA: TGTGCCAGCAGCGTGGGACAGGGGGGCGAGCAGTACTTC
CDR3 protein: CASSVGQGGEQYF

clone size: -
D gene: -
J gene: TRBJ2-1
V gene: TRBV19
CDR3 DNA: TGTGCCAGTATGAGAGGGTTGGGCTACAATGAGCAGTTCTTC
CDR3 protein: CASMRGLGYNEQFF

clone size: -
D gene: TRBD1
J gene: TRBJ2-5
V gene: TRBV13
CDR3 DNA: TGTGCCAGCAGACTTACAGGGGGCTCAGAGACCCAGTACTTC
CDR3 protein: CASRLTGGSETQYF

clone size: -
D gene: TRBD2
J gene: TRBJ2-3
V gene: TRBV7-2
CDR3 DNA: TGTGCCAGCAGCTCAATGGGACTACCCGGCAGTAAAGATACGCAGTATTTT
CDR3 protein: CASSSMGLPGSKDTQYF

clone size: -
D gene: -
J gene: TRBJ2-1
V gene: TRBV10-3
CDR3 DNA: TGTGCCATCAGTGAGTCGAGCGATGAGCAGTTCTTC
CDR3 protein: CAISESSDEQFF

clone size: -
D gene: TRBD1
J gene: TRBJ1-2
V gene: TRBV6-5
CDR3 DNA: TGTGCCAGCACCCGGACAGGGATCCTCTATGGCTACACCTTC
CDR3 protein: CASTRTGILYGYTF

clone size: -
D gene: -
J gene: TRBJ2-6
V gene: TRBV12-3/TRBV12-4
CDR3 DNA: TGTGCCACCCCGGTTCCCGGGGCCAACGTCCTGACTTTC
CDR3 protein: CATPVPGANVLTF

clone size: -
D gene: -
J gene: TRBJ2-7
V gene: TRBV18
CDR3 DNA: TGTGCCAGCTCACCAACTCCAGGGATTTTTAACGAGCAGTACTTC
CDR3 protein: CASSPTPGIFNEQYF

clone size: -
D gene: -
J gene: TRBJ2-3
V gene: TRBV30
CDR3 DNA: TGTGCCTGGAGTGTACAAAGCGGCACAGATACGCAGTATTTT
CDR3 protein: CAWSVQSGTDTQYF

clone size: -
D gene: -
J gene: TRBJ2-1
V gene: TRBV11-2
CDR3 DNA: TGTGCCAGCAGCTTAACCGGGATAATCCACAATGAGCAGTTCTTC
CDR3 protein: CASSLTGIIHNEQFF

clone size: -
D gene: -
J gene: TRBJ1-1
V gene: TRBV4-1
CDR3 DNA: TGCGCCAGCGCTTACGCCGACAGGATGAACACTGAAGCTTTCTTT
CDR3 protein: CASAYADRMNTEAFF

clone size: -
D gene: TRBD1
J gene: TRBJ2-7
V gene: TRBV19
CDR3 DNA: TGTGCCAGTAGTCAAGCCGCCCGGGACAGCGTGCAGTACTTC
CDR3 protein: CASSQAARDSVQYF

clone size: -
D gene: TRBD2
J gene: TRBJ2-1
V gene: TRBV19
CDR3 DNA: TGTGCCAGTAGTGTGAGACTAGCAGGCTCCTACAATGAGCAGTTCTTC
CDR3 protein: CASSVRLAGSYNEQFF

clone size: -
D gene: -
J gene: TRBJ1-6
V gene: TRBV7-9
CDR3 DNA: TGTGCCAGCAGCCTGACGGGCTCCTATAATTCACCCCTCCACTTT
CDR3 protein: CASSLTGSYNSPLHF

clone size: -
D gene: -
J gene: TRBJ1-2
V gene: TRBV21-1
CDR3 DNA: TGTGCCGGAGGAGGACGAGGGGGTGGCTACACCTTC
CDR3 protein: CAGGGRGGGYTF

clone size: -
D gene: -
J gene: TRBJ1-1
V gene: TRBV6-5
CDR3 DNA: TGTGCCAACCGCACGGACACTGAAGCTTTCTTT
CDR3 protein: CANRTDTEAFF

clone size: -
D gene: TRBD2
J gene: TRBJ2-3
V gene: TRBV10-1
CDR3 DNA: TGCGCCAGCAGTGAGGGGACTCTAGCGGGAGATACGCAGTATTTT
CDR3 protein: CASSEGTLAGDTQYF

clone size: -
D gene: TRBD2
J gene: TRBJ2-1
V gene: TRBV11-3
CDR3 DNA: TGTGCCAGCAGCCCCGGACTAGAGGGCAATGAGCAGTTCTTC
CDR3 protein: CASSPGLEGNEQFF

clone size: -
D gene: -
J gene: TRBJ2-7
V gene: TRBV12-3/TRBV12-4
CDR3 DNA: TGTGCCAGCAGTTACCTACCGGCCTACGAGCAGTACTTC
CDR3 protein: CASSYLPAYEQYF

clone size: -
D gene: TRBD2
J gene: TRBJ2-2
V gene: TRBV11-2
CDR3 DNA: TGTGCCAGCAGCTTTTTGGGGGGGACTAGCTCCACCGGGGAGCTGTTTTTT
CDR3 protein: CASSFLGGTSSTGELFF

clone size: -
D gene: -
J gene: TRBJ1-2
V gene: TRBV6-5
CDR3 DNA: TGTGCCAGCAGTAGGGGAGGGGGTAACTATGGCTACACCTTC
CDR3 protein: CASSRGGGNYGYTF

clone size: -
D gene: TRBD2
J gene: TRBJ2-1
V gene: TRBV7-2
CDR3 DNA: TGTGCCAGCAGCTCAAGGACTAGCGGGAGGGATGAGCAGTTCTTC
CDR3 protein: CASSSRTSGRDEQFF

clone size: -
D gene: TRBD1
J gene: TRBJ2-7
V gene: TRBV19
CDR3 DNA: TGTGCCAGTAGTCACTGGACAGGGACGGGCGAGCAGTACTTC
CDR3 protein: CASSHWTGTGEQYF

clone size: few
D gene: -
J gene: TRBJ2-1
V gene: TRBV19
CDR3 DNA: TGTGCCAGTAGTATGGACTCCCAAAGAATATACAATGAGCAGTTCTTC
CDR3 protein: CASSMDSQRIYNEQFF

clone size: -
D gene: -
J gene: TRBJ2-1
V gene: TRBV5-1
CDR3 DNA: TGCGCCAGCAGCTTGGAAGCGGTACTATTGATCAATGAGCAGTTCTTC
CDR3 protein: CASSLEAVLLINEQFF

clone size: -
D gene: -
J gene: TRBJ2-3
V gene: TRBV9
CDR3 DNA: TGTGCCAGCAGCGTAGGGTCGGGAGATACGCAGTATTTT
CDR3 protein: CASSVGSGDTQYF